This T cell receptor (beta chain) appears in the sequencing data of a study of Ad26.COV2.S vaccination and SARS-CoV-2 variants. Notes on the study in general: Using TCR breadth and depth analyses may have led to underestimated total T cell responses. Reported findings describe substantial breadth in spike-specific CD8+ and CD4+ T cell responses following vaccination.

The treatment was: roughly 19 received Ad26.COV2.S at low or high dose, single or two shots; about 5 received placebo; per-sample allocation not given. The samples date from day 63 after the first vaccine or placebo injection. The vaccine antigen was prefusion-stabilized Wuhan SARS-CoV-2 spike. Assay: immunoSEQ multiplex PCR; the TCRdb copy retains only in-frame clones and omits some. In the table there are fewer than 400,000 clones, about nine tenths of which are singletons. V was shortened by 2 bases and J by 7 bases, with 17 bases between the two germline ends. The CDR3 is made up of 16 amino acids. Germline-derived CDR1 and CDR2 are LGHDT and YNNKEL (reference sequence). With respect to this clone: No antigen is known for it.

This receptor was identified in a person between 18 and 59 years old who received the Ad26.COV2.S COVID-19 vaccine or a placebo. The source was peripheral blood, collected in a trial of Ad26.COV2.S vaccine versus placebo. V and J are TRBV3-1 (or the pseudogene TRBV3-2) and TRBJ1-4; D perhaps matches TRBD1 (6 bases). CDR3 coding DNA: TGTGCCAGCAGCCAAATCCGCACAGGGTATCGTGAAAAACTGTTTTTT. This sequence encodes CASSQIRTGYREKLFF.